The entry below gives a single T cell receptor beta chain sequence along with its context. The antigen remains undetermined. V lost 3 bases, J lost 4 bases, and 13 bases lay in between. The germline gives CDR1 KGHDR, CDR2 SFDVKD. The CDR3 covers 15 residues. Genomic DNA, the template, was used for profiling of the TCR beta VDJ and CDR3. TCRdb reprocessed the reads via MiXCR and lists one record per CDR3 protein. In the table there are 170,000 or so distinct CDR3 sequences, around 60% of which are singletons. Sequencing involved patients with CD8+CD57+ cell expansion previously shown by flow cytometry. With no exception, the patients had severe acquired aplastic anemia. No therapy had been given to the patients at the time of blood sampling. This sample is part of a study of CD8+CD57+ T cells in acquired aplastic anemia. Study overall: DNA per sorted CD4+ or CD8+ sample ranged about 0.17 to 30 ug, averaging approximately 3.3 ug. Study-wide results and limits: Patients and controls turned out to have around 29 CD8+ CDR3 sequences in common.

This clonotype originated in a human donor with aplastic anemia. Sequenced input: sorted CD4+, CD8+, or CD8+CD57+ T cells (not recorded which) from PBMCs. The chain combines TRBV24-1 with TRBJ2-3; unclear D gene. The CDR3 here is CATSDSVLGADTQYF. CDR3 DNA sequence: TGTGCCACCAGTGATAGTGTCTTAGGCGCAGATACGCAGTATTTT.